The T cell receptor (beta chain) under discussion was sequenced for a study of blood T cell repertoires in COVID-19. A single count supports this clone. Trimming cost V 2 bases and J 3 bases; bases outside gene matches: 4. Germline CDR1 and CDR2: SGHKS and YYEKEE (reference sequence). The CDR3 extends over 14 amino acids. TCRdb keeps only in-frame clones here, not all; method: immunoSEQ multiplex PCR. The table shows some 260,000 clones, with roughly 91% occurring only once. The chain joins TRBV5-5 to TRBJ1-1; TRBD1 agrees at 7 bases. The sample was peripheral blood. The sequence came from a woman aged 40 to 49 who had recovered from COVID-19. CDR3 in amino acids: CASSFAGGYTEAFF. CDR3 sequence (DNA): TGTGCCAGCAGCTTCGCAGGGGGGTACACTGAAGCTTTCTTT.